One T cell receptor beta chain is described in this entry. Its cognate antigen is unknown. CDR1 is MNHEY, CDR2 SVGAGI, per germline. The CDR3 spans 13 residues. V was cut by 6 bases and J by 2 bases, with 10 bases left in between. This sample is part of a study of OX40 agonist ivuxolimab in advanced cancers. Study in general: Three patients responded partially, comprising one with hepatocellular carcinoma and two with cutaneous melanoma. Study-level points and caveats: CD8+ T cells were the subset that, on average, had more expanded clones than CD4+.

Profiling relied on immunoSEQ multiplex PCR, and the TCRdb table lists in-frame clones only, not all of them. The table lists roughly 80,000 clones, 80% to 90% of them singletons. The sample was CD4+ or CD8+ T cells sorted from blood, taken in a trial of the OX40 agonist ivuxolimab. The chain uses TRBV6-5 and TRBJ1-2, with D possibly TRBD1 on 5 matching bases. The sequence was obtained from an adult with an advanced solid tumor such as melanoma, head and neck, liver or kidney cancer. CDR3 bases: TGTGCCAGCAGGACAGACATCAACTATGGCTACACCTTC. Protein product: CASRTDINYGYTF.